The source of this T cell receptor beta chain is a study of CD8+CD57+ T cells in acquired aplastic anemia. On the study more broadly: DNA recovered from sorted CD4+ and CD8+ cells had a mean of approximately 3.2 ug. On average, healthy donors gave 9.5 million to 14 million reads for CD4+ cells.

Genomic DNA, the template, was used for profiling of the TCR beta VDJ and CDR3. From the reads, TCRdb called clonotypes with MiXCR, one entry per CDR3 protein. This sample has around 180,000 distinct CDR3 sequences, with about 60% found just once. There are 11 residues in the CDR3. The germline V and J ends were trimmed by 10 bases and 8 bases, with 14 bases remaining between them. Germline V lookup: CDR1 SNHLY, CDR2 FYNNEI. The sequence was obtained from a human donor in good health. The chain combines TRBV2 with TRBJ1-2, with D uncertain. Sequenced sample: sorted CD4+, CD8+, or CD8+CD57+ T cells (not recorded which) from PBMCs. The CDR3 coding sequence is TGTGCCACCGATGATCTCGGGGGCTACACCTTC. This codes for CATDDLGGYTF.